The source of this T cell receptor beta chain is a study of CD8 T cells in ankylosing spondylitis. The study, taken as a whole, reports: Fewer than 10 highly homologous variants made up a TCR beta motif that seemed to typify ankylosing spondylitis blood. Enrichment of disease-linked clones was reportedly significant in matched ankylosing spondylitis synovial fluid. There were earlier reports of some motif variants in reactive arthritis synovial fluid and blood. Disease-linked clones were CD8+ and relatively rare in peripheral blood.

5'-RACE, quantitative and with molecular barcodes, yielded the TCR beta libraries. TCRdb reanalysed the 5' RACE reads using MiXCR and keeps one entry per CDR3 protein. The sample lists over 600,000 distinct CDR3 sequences; 15% to 20% were seen once. There are 16 residues in the CDR3. The junction had 10 bases not matched to a gene; V was cut back by 1 base and J by 9 bases. Germline V gene data show CDR1 as KGHDR and CDR2 as SFDVKD. On this clonotype: The target antigen is unknown.

This TCR was sampled from a male donor with ankylosing spondylitis. V and J are TRBV24-1 and TRBJ2-1, with TRBD2 identical over 8 bases. Sequencing input: blood, either unsorted or a sorted T cell fraction (not recorded which). For the CDR3, the DNA is TGTGCCACCAGTGATTTTGGAGCGGGAGATGGTGTTGAGCAGTTCTTC. This sequence encodes CATSDFGAGDGVEQFF.